A single sample is the source of the 14 T cell receptor beta chains below, sequenced in a study of monozygotic twins with inflammatory bowel disease. TCRdb reprocessed the 5' RACE reads and reports one entry per CDR3 protein, with no DNA. This sample's table has roughly 330,000 distinct CDR3 sequences. The specimen was blood. The receptors shown here come from a human donor with ulcerative colitis or Crohn's disease, or a healthy co-twin of an affected twin (not recorded which).

This chain joins TRBV5-1 and TRBJ2-1; absent DNA, TCRdb's TRBD2 call cannot be checked. Germline CDR1 reads SGHRS; CDR2 reads YFSETQ. The length of the CDR3 is 15 residues. This chain's CDR3 is CASSSDGLARDEQFF.

The V gene is TRBV29-1, the J gene TRBJ2-1; absent DNA, TCRdb's TRBD2 call cannot be checked. The germline V gene has CDR1 SQVTM and CDR2 ANQGSEA. The CDR3 is made up of 14 amino acids. CDR3 protein: CSVGGTSANNEQFF.

V is TRBV11-2 and J is TRBJ1-6; the TRBD1 assignment by TCRdb is unverifiable without DNA. The CDR3 is 15 residues long. Germline V CDR1 and CDR2: SGHAT, FQNNGV. The CDR3 sequence is CASSLKPTDISPLHF.

The CDR3 is CASSQEGLMNTEAFF. V and J are TRBV4-1 and TRBJ1-1. From germline, CDR1 is MGHRA and CDR2 YSYEKL. The CDR3 is 15 amino acids.

The chain carries TRBV5-1 and TRBJ1-2; the TCRdb call, TRBD1, lacks DNA for checking. This CDR3 has 15 amino acids. Germline V CDR1 and CDR2: SGHRS, YFSETQ. CDR3 in amino acids: CASSLDQGARDGYTF. The full variable domain, rest sourced from reference TRBV5-1 and TRBJ1-2, is KAGVTQTPRYLIKTRGQQVTLSCSPISGHRSVSWYQQTPGQGLQFLFEYFSETQRNKGNFPGRFSGRQFSNSRSEMNVSTLELGDSALYLCASSLDQGARDGYTFGSGTRLTVV.

The genes are TRBV18 and TRBJ2-3; the TCRdb D gene call, TRBD2, has no DNA to confirm it. Germline CDR1 and CDR2: KGHSH and LQKENI. The CDR3 length is 18 residues. The CDR3 is CASSPRPTSGGAKDTQYF. Using reference TRBV18 and TRBJ2-3 for the parts outside the CDR3, the full variable domain is NAGVMQNPRHLVRRRGQEARLRCSPMKGHSHVYWYRQLPEEGLKFMVYLQKENIIDESGMPKERFSAEFPKEGPSILRIQQVVRGDSAAYFCASSPRPTSGGAKDTQYFGPGTRLTVL.

The chain employs TRBV9 and TRBJ1-4; the TCRdb D gene call, TRBD1, has no DNA to confirm it. The CDR3 has 18 amino acids. Germline V gene lookup returns CDR1 SGDLS and CDR2 YYNGEE. CDR3: CASSVGIGTGATNEKLFF.

The chain couples TRBV19 to TRBJ1-5. Germline V lookup: CDR1 LNHDA, CDR2 SQIVND (reference sequence). The CDR3 runs to 17 residues. This chain's CDR3 is CASSMVSLDMSNQPQHF.

The chain uses TRBV7-9 and TRBJ2-5; as DNA is missing, the TRBD1 call by TCRdb cannot be tested. The CDR3 runs to 17 residues. From germline, CDR1 is SEHNR and CDR2 FQNEAQ (reference sequence). CDR3 protein: CASSLVPPGTRRETQYF. Based on the CDR3 plus reference TRBV7-9 and TRBJ2-5, the full variable domain is DTGVSQNPRHKITKRGQNVTFRCDPISEHNRLYWYRQTLGQGPEFLTYFQNEAQLEKSRLLSDRFSAERPKGSFSTLEIQRTEQGDSAMYLCASSLVPPGTRRETQYFGPGTRLLVL.

The chain joins TRBV12-3 or TRBV12-4 to TRBJ2-3. This CDR3 has 13 residues. This chain's CDR3 is CASSGSVSDTQYF.

The chain is built from TRBV6-2 or TRBV6-3 and TRBJ2-7; the TRBD2 assignment by TCRdb is unverifiable without DNA. The CDR3 length is 17 residues. Per germline, CDR1 MNHEY and CDR2 SVGEGT. The CDR3 region is CASRSISGGNTPHEQYF.

The chain combines TRBV6-2 or TRBV6-3 with TRBJ2-7. The CDR3 covers 15 residues. Germline V gene sequence: CDR1 MNHEY, CDR2 SVGEGT. CDR3 residues: CASSYTSGRAYEQYF.

V usage is TRBV15 and J usage is TRBJ1-2. Germline-derived CDR1 and CDR2 are LNHNV and YYDKDF (reference sequence). The CDR3 has 14 amino acids. The CDR3 reads CATSRDRTANGYTF.

The chain joins TRBV5-1 to TRBJ2-7; TCRdb's D call of TRBD2 is untestable without DNA. CDR3 length equals 16 residues. Germline values: CDR1 SGHRS, CDR2 YFSETQ. The CDR3 loop is CASSLARGPPPYEQYF. The full variable domain, rest sourced from reference TRBV5-1 and TRBJ2-7, is KAGVTQTPRYLIKTRGQQVTLSCSPISGHRSVSWYQQTPGQGLQFLFEYFSETQRNKGNFPGRFSGRQFSNSRSEMNVSTLELGDSALYLCASSLARGPPPYEQYFGPGTRLTVT.